This T cell receptor beta chain appears in the sequencing data of a study of T-cell memory formation after mild COVID-19. General observations from the study: Contracting clones, day 15 to 85, had balanced CD4/CD8, and later expanders favored CD4+. Those CD4+ clones that contracted were mainly in CM and EM (CD8+ ones in EMRA). Second-wave clones that peaked on day 37 lacked confirmed SARS-CoV-2 specificity.

As to this clonotype: Its antigen is as yet unknown.

The CDR3 loop spans 15 amino acids. Germline values: CDR1 LGHNA, CDR2 YSLEER. Between the trimmed V and J ends, which lost 0 bases and 4 bases, there was a span of 13 bases. The authors produced TCR alpha and TCR beta cDNA libraries with sample barcodes and UMIs by 5'RACE using constant-segment primers. TCRdb re-derived calls from the 5' RACE reads in MiXCR, one entry per CDR3 protein. The sample carries 350,000 to 450,000 distinct CDR3 sequences, 15% to 20% recorded once. What was sequenced was PBMCs or a T cell subset sorted from them (not recorded which). The sequence was collected from an adult woman who had mild COVID-19 (a few samples of this study predate the infection). Cell type and time point are not known. The chain employs TRBV4-3 and TRBJ2-7; either TRBD1 or TRBD2 may fit D (5 bases each). The CDR3 is CASSQDFGGSYEQYF. Written as DNA, the CDR3 is TGCGCCAGCAGCCAAGATTTTGGGGGAAGTTACGAGCAGTACTTC.